This T cell receptor (beta chain) was sequenced in a study of cytotoxic CD8 clonotypes in ibrutinib-treated CLL. Study-wide points: Clonality correlated strongly with circulating CD8+ T cells and exceeded age-matched healthy donors at baseline.

Notes on this clone: What it binds is not known.

Trimming took off 11 bases at V and 0 bases at J, with 15 bases between the two ends. The CDR3 runs 14 residues. Germline CDR1 and CDR2: LNHNV and YYDKDF (reference sequence). TCRdb's table, derived via immunoSEQ multiplex PCR, lists solely in-frame clones and lacks some. Here the sample spans 120,000 to 150,000 clones, approximately 89% being singletons. V is TRBV15 and J is TRBJ2-3; D remains unclear. The sample in question was PBMCs, obtained after 12 months of ibrutinib treatment. The sequence was collected from a human donor with chronic lymphocytic leukemia. CDR3 nucleotides: TGTGCCTCATCACGGCTGGAGAGCACAGATACGCAGTATTTT. This encodes CASSRLESTDTQYF.